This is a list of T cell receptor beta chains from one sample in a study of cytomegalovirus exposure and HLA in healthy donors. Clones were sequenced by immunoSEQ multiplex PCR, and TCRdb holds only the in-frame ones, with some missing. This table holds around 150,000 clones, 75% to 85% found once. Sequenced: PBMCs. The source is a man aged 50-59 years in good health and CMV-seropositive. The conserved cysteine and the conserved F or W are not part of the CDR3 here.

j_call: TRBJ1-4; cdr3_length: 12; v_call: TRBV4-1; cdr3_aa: ASSKGVANEKLF
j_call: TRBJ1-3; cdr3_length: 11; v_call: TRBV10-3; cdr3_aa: AIRPGEGNTIY
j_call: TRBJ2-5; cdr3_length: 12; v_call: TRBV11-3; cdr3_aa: ASSSLAGKETQH
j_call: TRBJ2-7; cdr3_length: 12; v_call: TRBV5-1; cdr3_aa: ASSLFGSNYEQY
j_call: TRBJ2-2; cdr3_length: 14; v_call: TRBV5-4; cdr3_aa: ASQRAGGRNTGELF
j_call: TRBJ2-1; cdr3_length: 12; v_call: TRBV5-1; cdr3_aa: ASTSGLAGEEQF
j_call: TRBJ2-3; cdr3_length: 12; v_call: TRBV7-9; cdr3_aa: ASSTGQGRDTQY
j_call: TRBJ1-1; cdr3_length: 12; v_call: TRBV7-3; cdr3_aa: ASSLIAGFSEAF
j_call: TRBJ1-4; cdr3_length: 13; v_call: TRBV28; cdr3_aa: ASSFSGGSNEKLF
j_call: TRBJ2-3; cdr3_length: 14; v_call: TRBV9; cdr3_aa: ASSRTPGQGANTQY
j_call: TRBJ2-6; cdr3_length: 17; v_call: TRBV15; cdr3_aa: ATSRTAGTGGAGANVLT
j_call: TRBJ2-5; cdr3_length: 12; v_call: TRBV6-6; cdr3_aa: ASSVDRREETQY
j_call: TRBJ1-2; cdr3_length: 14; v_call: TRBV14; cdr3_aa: ASSHILGGGADGYT
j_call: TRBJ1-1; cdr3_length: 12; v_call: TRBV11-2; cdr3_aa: ASSSGGTGARAF
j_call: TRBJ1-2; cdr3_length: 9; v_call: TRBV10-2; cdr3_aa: ASRGTVGYT
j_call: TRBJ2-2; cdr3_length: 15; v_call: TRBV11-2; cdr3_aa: ASSLRSGQGNTGELF
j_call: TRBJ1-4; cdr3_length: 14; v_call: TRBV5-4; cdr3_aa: ASSVRTGSPGEKLF
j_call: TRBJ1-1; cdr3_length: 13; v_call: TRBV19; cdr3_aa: ASSIGPGGNTEAF
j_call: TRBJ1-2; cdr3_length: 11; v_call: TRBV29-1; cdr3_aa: SDEWTGGFGYT
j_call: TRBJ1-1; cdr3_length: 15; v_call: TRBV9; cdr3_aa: ASSVLGETGDGSGAF
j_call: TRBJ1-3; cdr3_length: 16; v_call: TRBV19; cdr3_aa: ASSGRTGGSRSGNTIY
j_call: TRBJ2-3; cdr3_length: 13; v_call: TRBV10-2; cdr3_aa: ASSYGLASTDTQY
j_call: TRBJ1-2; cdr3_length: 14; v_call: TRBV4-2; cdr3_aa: ASSQDGDRGNYGYT
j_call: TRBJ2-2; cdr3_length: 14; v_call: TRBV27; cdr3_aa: ASSWEVREGTGELF
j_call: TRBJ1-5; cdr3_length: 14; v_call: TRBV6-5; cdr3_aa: ASSSGTAFSNQPQH
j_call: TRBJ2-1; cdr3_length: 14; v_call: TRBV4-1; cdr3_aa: ASSQEMAMRANEQF
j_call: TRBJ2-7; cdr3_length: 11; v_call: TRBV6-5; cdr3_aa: ASSRDRGYEQY
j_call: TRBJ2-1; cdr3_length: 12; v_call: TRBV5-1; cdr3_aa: ASSPGGGLYEQF
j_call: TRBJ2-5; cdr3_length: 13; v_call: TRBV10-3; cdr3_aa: AISDPTSRGETQY
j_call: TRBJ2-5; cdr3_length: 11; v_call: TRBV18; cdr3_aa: ASSPPSGKTQY
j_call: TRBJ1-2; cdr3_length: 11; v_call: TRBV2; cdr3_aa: ASSEESYYGYT
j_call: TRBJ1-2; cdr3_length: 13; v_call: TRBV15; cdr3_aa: ATSRDIPGGSGYT
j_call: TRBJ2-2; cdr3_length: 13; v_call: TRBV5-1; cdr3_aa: ASSLRGINAGELF
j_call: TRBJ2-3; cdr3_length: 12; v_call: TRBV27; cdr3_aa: ASSTGGGYDTQY
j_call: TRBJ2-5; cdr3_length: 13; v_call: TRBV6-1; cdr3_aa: ASRLASGRTETQY
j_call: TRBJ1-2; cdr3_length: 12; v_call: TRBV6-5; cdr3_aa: ASSSGEGVGGYT
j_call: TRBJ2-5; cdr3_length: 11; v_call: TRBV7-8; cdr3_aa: GTGTGSKETQY
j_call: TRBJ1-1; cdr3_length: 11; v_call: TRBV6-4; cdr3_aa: ASRAGAGTEAF
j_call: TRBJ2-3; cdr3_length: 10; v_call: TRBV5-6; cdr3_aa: ASSPGGNTQY
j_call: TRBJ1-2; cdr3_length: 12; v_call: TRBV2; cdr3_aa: ASSEQGRDYGYT
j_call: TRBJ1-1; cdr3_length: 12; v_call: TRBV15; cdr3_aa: ATQWDRGNTEAF
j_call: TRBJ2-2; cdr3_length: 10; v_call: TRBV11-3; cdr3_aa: ASSTDTGELF
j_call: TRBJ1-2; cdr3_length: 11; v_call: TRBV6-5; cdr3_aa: ASSPPGQYGYT
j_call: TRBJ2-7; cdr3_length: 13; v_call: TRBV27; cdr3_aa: ASSPQGGGPYEQY
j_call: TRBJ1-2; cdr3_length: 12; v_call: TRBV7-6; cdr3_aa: ASSSKTGSYGYT
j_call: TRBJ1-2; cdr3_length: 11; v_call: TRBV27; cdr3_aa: ASSPQGADGYT
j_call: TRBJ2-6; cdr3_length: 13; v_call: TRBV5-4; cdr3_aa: ASSRYDSGANVLT
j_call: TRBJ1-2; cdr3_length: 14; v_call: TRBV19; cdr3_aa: ASKEGTWAPGEGYT